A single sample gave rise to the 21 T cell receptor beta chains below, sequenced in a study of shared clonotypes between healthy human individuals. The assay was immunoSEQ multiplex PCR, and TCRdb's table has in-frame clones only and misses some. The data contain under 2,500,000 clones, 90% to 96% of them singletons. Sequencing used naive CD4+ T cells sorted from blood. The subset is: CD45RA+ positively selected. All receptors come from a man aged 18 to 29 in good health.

The CDR3 nucleotides are TGTGCCAGCAGCGTGGGACAGTGGGGAAACTCTAACTATGGCTACACCTTC. The encoded protein is CASSVGQWGNSNYGYTF. The rearrangement uses TRBV9 and TRBJ1-2; 7 bases are shared with TRBD1. V shed 2 bases, J shed 0 bases, and the junction held 10 bases outside the gene matches. The CDR3 loop spans 17 amino acids. Germline V lookup: CDR1 SGDLS, CDR2 YYNGEE.

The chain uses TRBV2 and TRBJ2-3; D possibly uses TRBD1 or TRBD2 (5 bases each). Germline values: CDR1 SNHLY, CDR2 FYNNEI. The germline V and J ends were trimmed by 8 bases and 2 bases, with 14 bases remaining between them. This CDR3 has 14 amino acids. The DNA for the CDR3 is TGTGCCAGCCGTGGGGACCAAAACACAGATACGCAGTATTTT. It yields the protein CASRGDQNTDTQYF.

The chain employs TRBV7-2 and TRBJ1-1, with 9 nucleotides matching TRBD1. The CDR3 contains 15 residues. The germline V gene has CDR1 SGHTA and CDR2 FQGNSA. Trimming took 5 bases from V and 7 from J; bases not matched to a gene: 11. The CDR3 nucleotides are TGTGCCAGCAGCCCGTGGACAGGGGTCGCCGGTGAAGCTTTCTTT. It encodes CASSPWTGVAGEAFF.

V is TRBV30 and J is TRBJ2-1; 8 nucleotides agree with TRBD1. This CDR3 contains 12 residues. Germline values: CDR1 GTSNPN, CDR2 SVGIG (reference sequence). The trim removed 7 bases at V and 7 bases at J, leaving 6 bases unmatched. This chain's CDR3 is CASAGGKNEQFF. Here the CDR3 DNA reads TGTGCCTCTGCAGGGGGCAAAAATGAGCAGTTCTTC.

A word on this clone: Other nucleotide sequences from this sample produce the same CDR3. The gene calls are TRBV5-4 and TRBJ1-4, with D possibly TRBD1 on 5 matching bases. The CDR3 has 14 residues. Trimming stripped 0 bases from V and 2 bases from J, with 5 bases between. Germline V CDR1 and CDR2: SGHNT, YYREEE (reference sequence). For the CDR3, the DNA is TGTGCCAGCAGCTTGGAGGGGACTAATGAAAAACTGTTTTTT. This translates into CASSLEGTNEKLFF. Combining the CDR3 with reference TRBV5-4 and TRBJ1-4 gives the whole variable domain ETGVTQSPTHLIKTRGQQVTLRCSSQSGHNTVSWYQQALGQGPQFIFQYYREEENGRGNFPPRFSGLQFPNYSSELNVNALELDDSALYLCASSLEGTNEKLFFGSGTQLSVL.

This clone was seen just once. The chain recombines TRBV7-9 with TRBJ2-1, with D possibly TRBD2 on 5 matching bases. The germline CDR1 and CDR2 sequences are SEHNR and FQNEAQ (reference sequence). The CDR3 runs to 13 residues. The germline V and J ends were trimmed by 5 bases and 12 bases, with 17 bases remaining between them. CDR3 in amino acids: CASSPAAGLGQFF. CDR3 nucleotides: TGTGCCAGCAGCCCCGCGGCGGGCCTAGGGCAGTTCTTC.

Here the CDR3 DNA reads TGTGCCAGCAGTTTCGGCGGGGGGGCCGGGGAAGAGACCCAGTACTTC. It translates to CASSFGGGAGEETQYF. The chain employs TRBV28 and TRBJ2-5; TRBD2 aligns across 9 bases. Germline CDR1 MDHEN, CDR2 SYDVKM. This CDR3 spans 16 amino acids. Germline trimming cut 3 bases from V and 3 bases from J; bases unmatched to any gene: 8.

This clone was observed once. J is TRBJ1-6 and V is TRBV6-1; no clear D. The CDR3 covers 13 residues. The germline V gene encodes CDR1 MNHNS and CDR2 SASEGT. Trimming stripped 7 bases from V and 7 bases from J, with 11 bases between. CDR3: CASTAVENSPLHF. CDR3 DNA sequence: TGTGCCAGCACGGCAGTGGAGAATTCACCCCTCCACTTT.

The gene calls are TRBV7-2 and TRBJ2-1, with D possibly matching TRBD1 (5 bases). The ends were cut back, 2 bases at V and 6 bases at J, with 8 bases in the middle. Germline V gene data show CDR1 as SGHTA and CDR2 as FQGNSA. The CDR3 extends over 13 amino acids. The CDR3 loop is CASSLTRVNEQFF. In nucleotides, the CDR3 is TGTGCCAGCAGCTTAACCAGGGTCAATGAGCAGTTCTTC.

The CDR3 region is CASRQGENQPQHF. The CDR3 DNA sequence: TGCGCCAGCAGACAGGGGGAAAATCAGCCCCAGCATTTT. The chain combines TRBV5-1 with TRBJ1-5; 8 bases line up with TRBD1. Germline V gives CDR1 SGHRS, CDR2 YFSETQ. Trimming at V came to 5 bases and at J to 4 bases, leaving 2 bases not matched to a gene. This CDR3 has 13 amino acids.

CDR3: CASSPLRGEPYEQYF. Here the CDR3 DNA reads TGTGCCAGTAGTCCCCTGCGGGGTGAGCCCTACGAGCAGTACTTC. This chain links TRBV19 with TRBJ2-7; D is perhaps TRBD2 (6 bases). Germline CDR1 and CDR2: LNHDA and SQIVND (reference sequence). V was shortened by 5 bases and J by 2 bases, with 16 bases between the two germline ends. The CDR3 runs to 15 residues.

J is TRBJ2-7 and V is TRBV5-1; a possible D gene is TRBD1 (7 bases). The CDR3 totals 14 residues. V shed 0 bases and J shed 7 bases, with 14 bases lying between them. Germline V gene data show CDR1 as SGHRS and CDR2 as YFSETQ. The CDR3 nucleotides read TGCGCCAGCAGCTTGGCCGGTCAGGGGGGTGAGCAGTACTTC. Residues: CASSLAGQGGEQYF.

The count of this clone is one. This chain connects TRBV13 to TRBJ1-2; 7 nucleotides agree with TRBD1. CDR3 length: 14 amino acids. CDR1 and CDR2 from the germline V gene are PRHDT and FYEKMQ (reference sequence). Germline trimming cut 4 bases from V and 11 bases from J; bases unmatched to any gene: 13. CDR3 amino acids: CASSSYRATGRYTF. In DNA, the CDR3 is TGTGCCAGCAGCTCCTATAGGGCGACAGGGCGGTACACCTTC.

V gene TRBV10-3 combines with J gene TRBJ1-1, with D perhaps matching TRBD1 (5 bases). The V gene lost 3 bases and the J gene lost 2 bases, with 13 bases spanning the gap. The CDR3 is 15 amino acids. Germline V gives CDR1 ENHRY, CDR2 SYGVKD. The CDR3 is CAISEVPGSNTEAFF. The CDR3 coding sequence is TGTGCCATCAGTGAAGTACCAGGGAGCAACACTGAAGCTTTCTTT.

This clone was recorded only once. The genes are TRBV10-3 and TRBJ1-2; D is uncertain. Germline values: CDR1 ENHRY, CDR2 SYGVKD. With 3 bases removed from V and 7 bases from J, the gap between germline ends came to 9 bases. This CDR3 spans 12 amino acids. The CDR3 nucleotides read TGTGCCATCAGTGAAGTTGGAAGTGGCTACACCTTC. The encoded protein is CAISEVGSGYTF.

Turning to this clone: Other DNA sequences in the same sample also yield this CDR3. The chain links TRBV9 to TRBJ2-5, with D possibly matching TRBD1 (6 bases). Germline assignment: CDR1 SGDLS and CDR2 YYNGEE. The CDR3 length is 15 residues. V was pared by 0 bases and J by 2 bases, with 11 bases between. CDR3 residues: CASSVGTALQETQYF. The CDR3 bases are TGTGCCAGCAGCGTAGGGACAGCGTTACAAGAGACCCAGTACTTC.

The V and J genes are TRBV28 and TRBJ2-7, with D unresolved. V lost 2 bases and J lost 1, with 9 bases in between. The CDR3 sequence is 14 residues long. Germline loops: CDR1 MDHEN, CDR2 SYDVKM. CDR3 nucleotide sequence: TGTGCCAGCAGTTTAAAGGGCCTGTCCTACGAGCAGTACTTC. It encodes CASSLKGLSYEQYF.

The CDR3 DNA follows: TGTGCCAGCAGTGTTCACAGGGGTAACATTCAGTACTTC. It translates to CASSVHRGNIQYF. The rearrangement uses TRBV6-5 and TRBJ2-4; 7 positions agree with TRBD1. Germline V gene lookup returns CDR1 MNHEY and CDR2 SVGAGI. Trimming cost V 5 bases and J 7 bases; bases outside gene matches: 5. CDR3 length: 13 residues.

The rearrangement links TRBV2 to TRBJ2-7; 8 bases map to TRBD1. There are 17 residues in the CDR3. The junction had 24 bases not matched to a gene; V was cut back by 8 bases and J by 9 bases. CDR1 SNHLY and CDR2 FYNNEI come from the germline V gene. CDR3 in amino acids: CASLFISPGQATGWQYF. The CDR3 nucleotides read TGTGCCAGCCTGTTTATATCCCCGGGACAGGCTACGGGTTGGCAGTACTTC.

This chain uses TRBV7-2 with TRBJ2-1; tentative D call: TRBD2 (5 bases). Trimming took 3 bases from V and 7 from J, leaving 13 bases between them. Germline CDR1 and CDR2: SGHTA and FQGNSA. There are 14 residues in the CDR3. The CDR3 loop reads CASSFGGRVNEQFF. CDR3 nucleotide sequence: TGTGCCAGCAGCTTCGGTGGGAGAGTTAATGAGCAGTTCTTC.

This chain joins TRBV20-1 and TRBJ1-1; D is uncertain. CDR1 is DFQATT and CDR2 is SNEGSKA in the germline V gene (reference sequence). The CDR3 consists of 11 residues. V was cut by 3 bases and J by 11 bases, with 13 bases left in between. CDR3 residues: CSASTEDGAFF. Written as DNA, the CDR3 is TGCAGTGCTAGTACAGAGGATGGGGCTTTCTTT.